The clone carrying this TCR beta chain was recorded at least ten times. These data originate in a study of identical twins. The trim removed 6 bases at V and 1 base at J, leaving 4 bases unmatched. The CDR3 is 15 amino acids. The germline V gene has CDR1 MNHNS and CDR2 SASEGT. TCRdb fed the 5' RACE reads into MiXCR, producing one record per CDR3 protein. The sample includes 690,000 or so distinct CDR3 sequences, around 6% of them seen just once. This TCR derives from a man aged 18-30 years in good health. The chain couples TRBV6-1 to TRBJ2-3; 10 nucleotides line up with TRBD2. Sequenced sample: naive T cells sorted from blood. The CDR3 here is CASSHLAGGTDTQYF. CDR3 coding DNA: TGTGCCAGCAGCCATCTAGCGGGAGGCACAGATACGCAGTATTTT.